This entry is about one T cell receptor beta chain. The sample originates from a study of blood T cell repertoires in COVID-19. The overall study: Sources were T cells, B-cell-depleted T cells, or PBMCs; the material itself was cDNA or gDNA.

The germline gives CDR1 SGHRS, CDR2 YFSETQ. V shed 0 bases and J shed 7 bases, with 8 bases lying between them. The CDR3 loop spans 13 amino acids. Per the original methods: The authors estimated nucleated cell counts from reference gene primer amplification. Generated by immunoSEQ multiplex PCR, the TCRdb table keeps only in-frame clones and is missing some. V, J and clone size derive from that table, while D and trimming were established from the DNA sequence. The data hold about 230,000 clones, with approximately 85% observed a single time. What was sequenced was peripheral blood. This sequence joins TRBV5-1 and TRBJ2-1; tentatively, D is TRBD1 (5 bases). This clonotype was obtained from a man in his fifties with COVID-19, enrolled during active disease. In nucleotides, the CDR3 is TGCGCCAGCAGCTTGGCCAGGGTTAATGAGCAGTTCTTC. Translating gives CASSLARVNEQFF.